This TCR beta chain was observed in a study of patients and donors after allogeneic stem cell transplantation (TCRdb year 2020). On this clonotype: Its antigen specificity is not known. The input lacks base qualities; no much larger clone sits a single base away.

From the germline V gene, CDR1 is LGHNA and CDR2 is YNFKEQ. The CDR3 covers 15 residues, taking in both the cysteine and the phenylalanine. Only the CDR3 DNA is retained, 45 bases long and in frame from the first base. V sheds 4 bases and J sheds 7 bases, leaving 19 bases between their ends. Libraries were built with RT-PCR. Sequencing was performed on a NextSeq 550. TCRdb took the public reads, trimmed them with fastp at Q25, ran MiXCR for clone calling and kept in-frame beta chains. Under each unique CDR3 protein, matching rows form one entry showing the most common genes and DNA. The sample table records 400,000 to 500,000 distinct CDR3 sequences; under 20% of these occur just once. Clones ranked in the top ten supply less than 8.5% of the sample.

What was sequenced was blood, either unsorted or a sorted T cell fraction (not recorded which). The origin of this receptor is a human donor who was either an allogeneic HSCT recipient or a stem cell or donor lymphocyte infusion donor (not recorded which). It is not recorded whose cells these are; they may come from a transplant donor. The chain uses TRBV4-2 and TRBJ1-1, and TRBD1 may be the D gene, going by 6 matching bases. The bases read TGTGCCAGCAGCCGACTGGGGACATTGACGGGTGAAGCTTTCTTT. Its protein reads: CASSRLGTLTGEAFF.